Presented here are 21 T cell receptor beta chains from one specimen sequenced in a study of T-cell reconstitution after alpha-beta-depleted transplantation in children. Unique molecular identifiers were incorporated into the prepared TCRbeta library. One entry per CDR3 protein results from TCRdb running MiXCR on the PCR reads. The profile shows about 420,000 distinct CDR3 sequences, 9.5% to 13% of them singletons. Material: PBMCs from the stem cell graft donor, obtained from the stem cell graft. Receptor source: a human donor who donated a stem cell graft to a child with acute myeloid leukemia.

This chain connects TRBV13 to TRBJ2-7; perhaps TRBD2 as D (6 bases). CDR3 length: 16 amino acids. Between the trimmed V and J ends, which lost 0 bases and 0 bases, there was a span of 12 bases. Per the germline V gene, CDR1 is PRHDT and CDR2 is FYEKMQ (reference sequence). The CDR3 is CASSLGISGASYEQYF. CDR3 sequence (DNA): TGTGCCAGCAGCTTAGGGATCTCGGGAGCCTCCTACGAGCAGTACTTC.

This clonotype was observed a handful of times. The V call is TRBV18, the J call TRBJ2-3; possible D gene TRBD1, 6 bases. CDR1 is KGHSH and CDR2 is LQKENI in the germline V gene. CDR3 size: 15 residues. Trimming pared 2 bases from V and 2 bases from J, leaving 11 bases between. The CDR3, as DNA: TGTGCCAGCTCACCAAGGGGGACCAACACAGATACGCAGTATTTT. It is translated as CASSPRGTNTDTQYF.

This chain connects TRBV7-8 to TRBJ2-1; D remains ambiguous. Trimming stripped 4 bases from V and 3 bases from J, with 7 bases between. The CDR3 is 13 residues long. Germline CDR1 and CDR2: SGHVS and FQNEAQ. The CDR3 DNA sequence: TGTGCCAGCAGCTGGACCCTCTACAATGAGCAGTTCTTC. It yields the protein CASSWTLYNEQFF.

This clonotype was seen repeatedly, ten times or more. This chain joins TRBV29-1 and TRBJ1-5, with no clear D. There are 14 residues in the CDR3. V dropped 6 bases and J dropped 4 bases, with 16 bases sitting between them. Germline values: CDR1 SQVTM, CDR2 ANQGSEA. The CDR3 nucleotides read TGCAGCGTCGCGATCGCGTCGGAAAATCAGCCCCAGCATTTT. Translated: CSVAIASENQPQHF.

This clonotype was seen many times. The CDR3 protein is CATSTPGQGVYQPQHF. The CDR3 bases are TGTGCCACCAGCACACCGGGACAGGGGGTTTATCAGCCCCAGCATTTT. The chain couples TRBV15 to TRBJ1-5, with TRBD1 matching over 11 bases. The junction had 7 bases not matched to a gene; V was cut back by 4 bases and J by 5 bases. This CDR3 contains 16 residues. Germline CDR1 reads LNHNV; CDR2 reads YYDKDF (reference sequence). Combining the CDR3 with reference TRBV15 and TRBJ1-5 gives the whole variable domain DAMVIQNPRYQVTQFGKPVTLSCSQTLNHNVMYWYQQKSSQAPKLLFHYYDKDFNNEADTPDNFQSRRPNTSFCFLDIRSPGLGDTAMYLCATSTPGQGVYQPQHFGDGTRLSIL.

The chain employs TRBV9 and TRBJ2-3; 9 nucleotides agree with TRBD2. The CDR3 covers 15 residues. With V trimmed by 0 bases and J by 6 bases, 5 bases remained unmatched. Germline CDR1 and CDR2: SGDLS and YYNGEE. CDR3 residues: CASSVGASGMDTQYF. The CDR3 bases are TGTGCCAGCAGCGTAGGGGCTAGCGGGATGGATACGCAGTATTTT.

This clonotype occurred a few times. This chain uses TRBV20-1 with TRBJ2-3; no definite D call. The CDR3 contains 12 residues. The germline V gene encodes CDR1 DFQATT and CDR2 SNEGSKA (reference sequence). The V end was cut by 6 bases, the J end by 0 bases, with 7 bases between. The CDR3 bases are TGCAGTGCAATGACCAGCACAGATACGCAGTATTTT. It translates to CSAMTSTDTQYF.

This clonotype came up many times. The chain recombines TRBV5-1 with TRBJ2-7; the D is unclear. Germline loops: CDR1 SGHRS, CDR2 YFSETQ. V lost 0 bases to trimming and J lost 3 bases, with 10 bases between them. The CDR3 spans 14 residues. The CDR3 DNA reads TGCGCCAGCAGCTTGGTAAACATGGACTACGAGCAGTACTTC. Its translation is CASSLVNMDYEQYF.

This clonotype was observed a handful of times. The rearrangement joins TRBV12-3 or TRBV12-4 to TRBJ2-1; TRBD1 aligns across 9 bases. With 1 base clipped from V and 4 bases from J, the junction kept 5 bases outside the gene matches. CDR3 size: 16 residues. DNA of the CDR3: TGTGCCAGCAGTTTAGGTGGGACAGGGTCGTACAATGAGCAGTTCTTC. Encoded protein: CASSLGGTGSYNEQFF.

V usage is TRBV7-2 and J usage is TRBJ1-1; D call uncertain. The germline V gene has CDR1 SGHTA and CDR2 FQGNSA. The CDR3 loop spans 15 amino acids. Trimming shortened V by 5 bases and J by 1 base, and 14 bases separated the two germline ends. CDR3 in amino acids: CASSTEGLQNTEAFF. The CDR3 nucleotides are TGTGCCAGCAGCACCGAAGGGTTACAGAACACTGAAGCTTTCTTT. The variable domain in full, completed from reference TRBV7-2 and TRBJ1-1, reads GAGVSQSPSNKVTEKGKDVELRCDPISGHTALYWYRQSLGQGLEFLIYFQGNSAPDKSGLPSDRFSAERTGGSVSTLTIQRTQQEDSAVYLCASSTEGLQNTEAFFGQGTRLTVV.

The chain is built from TRBV20-1 and TRBJ1-1; 9 bases align to TRBD1. From germline, CDR1 is DFQATT and CDR2 SNEGSKA (reference sequence). This CDR3 is built from 16 residues. With V trimmed by 5 bases and J by 0 bases, 10 bases remained unmatched. CDR3 sequence: CSALVPGQGMNTEAFF. The DNA for the CDR3 is TGCAGTGCTCTAGTCCCGGGACAGGGAATGAACACTGAAGCTTTCTTT.

This clonotype was seen a handful of times. The V and J genes are TRBV20-1 and TRBJ2-7; D remains ambiguous. The V and J ends lost 2 bases and 2 bases respectively, with 7 bases between them. The CDR3 is 12 residues long. Germline V gives CDR1 DFQATT, CDR2 SNEGSKA (reference sequence). The CDR3: CSARSRTYEQYV. Written as DNA, the CDR3 is TGCAGTGCTAGATCAAGAACCTACGAGCAGTACGTC.

This clonotype was found a few times. For the CDR3, the DNA is TGTGCCAGCAGAGGGGGAGTTGGCTACACCTTC. It yields the protein CASRGGVGYTF. The V call is TRBV2, the J call TRBJ1-2, with D possibly matching TRBD1 (6 bases). The germline V gene encodes CDR1 SNHLY and CDR2 FYNNEI. The CDR3 has 11 amino acids. V was trimmed by 6 bases and J by 7 bases, leaving 9 bases between them. Variable domain in full (rest from reference TRBV2 and TRBJ1-2): EPEVTQTPSHQVTQMGQEVILRCVPISNHLYFYWYRQILGQKVEFLVSFYNNEISEKSEIFDDQFSVERPDGSNFTLKIRSTKLEDSAMYFCASRGGVGYTFGSGTRLTVV.

The chain has TRBV7-8 and TRBJ2-7; D gene ambiguous. V lost 1 base, J lost 3 bases, and 10 bases lay in between. The germline gives CDR1 SGHVS, CDR2 FQNEAQ. This CDR3 region has 14 residues. The CDR3 nucleotides read TGTGCCAGCAGCTTAGTCGCCCTTGGCTACGAGCAGTACGTC. Its translation is CASSLVALGYEQYV.

V usage is TRBV6-1 and J usage is TRBJ1-1; 11 nucleotides align to TRBD1. The CDR3 contains 17 residues. Germline CDR1 MNHNS, CDR2 SASEGT. The trim removed 6 bases at V and 0 bases at J, leaving 9 bases unmatched. In DNA, the CDR3 is TGTGCCAGCAGATCCCGGGACAGGGGGAAATTGAACACTGAAGCTTTCTTT. Its protein product is CASRSRDRGKLNTEAFF.

The rearrangement links TRBV5-1 to TRBJ2-3; 10 bases map to TRBD2. V lost 2 bases, J lost 1 base, and 7 bases stayed unmatched. Germline V gene sequence: CDR1 SGHRS, CDR2 YFSETQ. The CDR3 spans 17 residues. CDR3 nucleotides: TGCGCCAGCAGCTTTACCATAGCGGGGGGACGCACAGATACGCAGTATTTT. Protein sequence: CASSFTIAGGRTDTQYF.

The CDR3 region has the DNA TGTGCCATCAGTGGACGGGCCGAGACCGGGGAGCTGTTTTTT. It is translated as CAISGRAETGELFF. The V gene is TRBV10-3, the J gene TRBJ2-2; unclear D gene. This CDR3 spans 14 amino acids. Germline V lookup: CDR1 ENHRY, CDR2 SYGVKD. The ends were cut back, 4 bases at V and 5 bases at J, with 11 bases in the middle.

CDR3 residues: CASRPLGTGVMNTEAFF. CDR3 sequence (DNA): TGTGCCAGCAGGCCCTTGGGGACAGGGGTTATGAACACTGAAGCTTTCTTT. The rearrangement links TRBV7-9 to TRBJ1-1, with 10 bases lining up with TRBD1. CDR1 is SEHNR, CDR2 FQNEAQ, per germline (reference sequence). The CDR3 loop spans 17 amino acids. After removal of 6 bases from V and 0 bases from J, the junction contained 10 bases not matched to a gene.

This clonotype has just a few counts. The gene calls are TRBV4-3 and TRBJ2-1; 9 nucleotides agree with TRBD2. V shed 2 bases and J 6 bases; nucleotides not matched to a gene: 11. The CDR3 loop spans 17 amino acids. Germline V gives CDR1 LGHNA, CDR2 YSLEER. The chain's CDR3 is CASSQLTSGTRGNEQFF. Written as DNA, the CDR3 is TGCGCCAGCAGCCAACTGACTAGCGGCACCCGGGGCAATGAGCAGTTCTTC.

The J gene is TRBJ2-5, the V gene TRBV5-1, with D possibly being TRBD2 (5 bases). Germline assignment: CDR1 SGHRS and CDR2 YFSETQ. The CDR3 is 15 residues long. The V and J ends lost 0 bases and 4 bases respectively, with 13 bases between them. The CDR3 protein is CASSLAPGGGETQYF. The CDR3 coding sequence is TGCGCCAGCAGCTTGGCCCCAGGTGGAGGAGAGACCCAGTACTTC.

For the CDR3, the DNA is TGTGCCACCAGCAGAGATTACATGGGGCTTGGCACTGAAGCTTTCTTT. Its protein product is CATSRDYMGLGTEAFF. The chain couples TRBV15 to TRBJ1-1, with D tentatively TRBD1 (5 bases). V was shortened by 0 bases and J by 4 bases, with 15 bases between the two germline ends. Germline values: CDR1 LNHNV, CDR2 YYDKDF (reference sequence). CDR3 length equals 16 residues.